Below are 30 T cell receptor beta chains sequenced from a single sample in a study of T cell repertoires in cytomegalovirus infection. No antigen has been identified for these receptors. One entry per CDR3 protein, called by TCRdb with MiXCR from the reads. The table includes about 920,000 distinct CDR3 sequences, around 30% detected once. The material was cultured CD8+ T cells from PBMCs, obtained from culture after CMV antigen stimulation. These receptors all come from a human donor in good health (CMV status not recorded). Some clones in this sample may be carry-over from other donors' samples.

This clonotype was seen repeatedly, ten times or more. The chain recombines TRBV6-1 with TRBJ2-7; D call uncertain. The CDR3 length is 13 residues. Germline lookup yields CDR1 MNHNS and CDR2 SASEGT. Trimming removed 3 bases from V and 0 bases from J, with 6 bases in between. The CDR3 nucleotides read TGTGCCAGCAGTGATCTCAGCTCCTACGAGCAGTACGTC. Its translation is CASSDLSSYEQYV.

This clonotype was observed once. The rearrangement joins TRBV19 to TRBJ1-2; D gene ambiguous. Germline CDR1 LNHDA, CDR2 SQIVND (reference sequence). Trimming took off 6 bases at V and 6 bases at J, with 23 bases between the two ends. The CDR3 length is 16 residues. CDR3: CASSNNPGRITNGYTF. For the CDR3, the DNA is TGTGCCAGTAGCAATAACCCCGGACGGATAACTAATGGCTACACCTTC.

The rearrangement uses TRBV27 and TRBJ2-3; D may correspond to TRBD1 or TRBD2 (5 bases each). The CDR3 loop spans 15 amino acids. V lost 6 bases, J lost 0 bases, and 13 bases lay in between. The germline V gene has CDR1 MNHEY and CDR2 SMNVEV (reference sequence). This CDR3 reads CASRPGTVSTDTQYF. As DNA, the CDR3 is TGTGCCAGCAGGCCGGGGACGGTTAGCACAGATACGCAGTATTTT.

The genes are TRBV7-6 and TRBJ2-3, with TRBD1 identical over 7 bases. CDR3 length equals 12 residues. From germline, CDR1 is SGHVS and CDR2 FNYEAQ. J lost 11 bases, V lost 5 bases, and 7 bases had no gene match. CDR3 nucleotides: TGTGCCAGCAGCCCAAAAGGGGGCAGGCAGTATTTT. This encodes CASSPKGGRQYF.

This clonotype was observed a few times. This sequence joins TRBV12-3 or TRBV12-4 and TRBJ2-3; D is perhaps TRBD1 or TRBD2 (5 bases each). The CDR3 contains 17 residues. V lost 3 bases and J lost 4, with 20 bases in between. Here the CDR3 DNA reads TGTGCCAGCAGTTTTGGGACCATAACAGATTTCTCAGATACGCAGTATTTT. This gives the protein CASSFGTITDFSDTQYF.

The chain recombines TRBV6-6 with TRBJ2-2, with D perhaps matching TRBD1 or TRBD2 (5 bases each). The V end lost 5 bases, the J end lost 6 bases, and 16 bases lay between the germline ends. The germline V gene has CDR1 MNHNY and CDR2 SVGAGI (reference sequence). This CDR3 spans 15 amino acids. The chain's CDR3 is CASSPTGTRAGELFF. The CDR3 region has the DNA TGTGCCAGCAGTCCCACCGGGACCCGGGCCGGGGAGCTGTTTTTT.

The CDR3 coding sequence is TGTGCCAGCAGTCGGACAGGGGTTAATCCGGGCGAGCAGTACTTC. Translated, it gives CASSRTGVNPGEQYF. The chain employs TRBV12-3 or TRBV12-4 and TRBJ2-7; 9 bases match TRBD1. The CDR3 has 15 amino acids. V shed 5 bases and J 6 bases; nucleotides not matched to a gene: 11.

The chain combines TRBV7-6 with TRBJ2-1; 11 bases agree with TRBD2. Trimming removed 5 bases from V and 5 bases from J; junction bases left unmatched: 11. Germline V gene lookup returns CDR1 SGHVS and CDR2 FNYEAQ. The length of the CDR3 is 17 residues. The CDR3 spells CASSGRGSGGAHNEQFF. CDR3 coding DNA: TGTGCCAGCAGCGGAAGGGGTAGCGGGGGGGCCCACAATGAGCAGTTCTTC.

The rearrangement links TRBV5-1 to TRBJ2-5; perhaps TRBD1 as D (6 bases). CDR1 is SGHRS, CDR2 YFSETQ, per germline. Trimming took 1 base from V and 2 from J, leaving 9 bases between them. The CDR3 has 14 amino acids. DNA for the CDR3: TGCGCCAGCAGCTTGCCACAGGGACAAGAGACCCAGTACTTC. This encodes CASSLPQGQETQYF.

Only a few counts were recorded for this clonotype. The rearrangement links TRBV27 to TRBJ1-2; D not resolved. V was shortened by 0 bases and J by 8 bases, with 16 bases between the two germline ends. The CDR3 length is 15 residues. Per germline, CDR1 MNHEY and CDR2 SMNVEV (reference sequence). This CDR3 reads CASSLSNRFGEGYTF. The CDR3, as DNA: TGTGCCAGCAGTTTATCTAACCGGTTCGGGGAGGGCTACACCTTC.

The chain joins TRBV5-6 to TRBJ2-7, with 12 positions matching TRBD1. V was pared by 2 bases and J by 1 base, with 10 bases of the junction left unmatched. CDR1 SGHDT and CDR2 YYEEEE come from the germline V gene. This CDR3 has 18 amino acids. The CDR3 sequence: CASSFRPGQGASSYEQYV. CDR3 coding DNA: TGTGCCAGCAGCTTCCGTCCGGGACAGGGGGCCTCTTCCTACGAGCAGTACGTC.

The rearrangement links TRBV6-1 to TRBJ1-5; 8 bases are shared with TRBD1. The junction had 8 bases not matched to a gene; V was cut back by 6 bases and J by 7 bases. From germline, CDR1 is MNHNS and CDR2 SASEGT. The length of the CDR3 is 14 residues. CDR3 in DNA: TGTGCCAGCAGATCTCAGGGGGCCGGGCAGCCCCAGCATTTT. Its protein is CASRSQGAGQPQHF.

This chain links TRBV9 with TRBJ2-6; 7 bases align to TRBD1. The CDR3 has 19 amino acids. Germline loops: CDR1 SGDLS, CDR2 YYNGEE. Trimming removed 3 bases from V and 1 base from J; junction bases left unmatched: 13. The chain's CDR3 is CASSAKGTVLGSGANVLTF. CDR3 DNA sequence: TGTGCCAGCAGCGCCAAGGGGACAGTACTTGGATCTGGGGCCAACGTCCTGACTTTC.

This clonotype was counted at least ten times. The V and J genes are TRBV12-3 or TRBV12-4 and TRBJ2-7; 8 nucleotides align to TRBD1. V dropped 5 bases and J dropped 6; count of bases not matched to a gene: 18. CDR3 size: 17 residues. CDR3 loop: CASSLPPGQVRRSEQYF. CDR3 nucleotides: TGTGCCAGCAGTCTACCCCCGGGACAGGTCCGCCGGAGCGAGCAGTACTTC.

CDR3 nucleotide sequence: TGCAGTGCTAGATATAGGGAGGCGGGGTGGACTGAAGCTTTCTTT. Translation gives CSARYREAGWTEAFF. The V gene is TRBV20-1, the J gene TRBJ1-1; D is unresolved. Germline V CDR1 and CDR2: DFQATT, SNEGSKA (reference sequence). The CDR3 is made up of 15 amino acids. The V end lost 2 bases, the J end lost 5 bases, and 18 bases lay between the germline ends.

This clonotype was counted at least ten times. This chain joins TRBV28 and TRBJ2-4, with 9 bases aligning to TRBD1. There are 16 residues in the CDR3. Germline V lookup: CDR1 MDHEN, CDR2 SYDVKM. With 1 base clipped from V and 6 bases from J, the junction kept 7 bases outside the gene matches. CDR3 sequence: CASSLFRTGVVNIQYF. The CDR3 DNA sequence: TGTGCCAGCAGTTTATTCAGGACAGGGGTGGTAAACATTCAGTACTTC.

This clonotype was observed many times. The rearrangement links TRBV12-3 or TRBV12-4 to TRBJ1-2; a weak D match, TRBD1 (5 bases). The V end was cut by 6 bases, the J end by 5 bases, with 13 bases between. The CDR3 runs to 13 residues. DNA of the CDR3: TGTGCCAGCAGCCCAGGGTTTCAGTATGGCTACACCTTC. As protein: CASSPGFQYGYTF.

This clonotype was seen many times. The CDR3 bases are TGTGCCAGCAGCTTGATGGAAAGCGGGGGGGCCTCGGATGAGCAGTTCTTC. This encodes CASSLMESGGASDEQFF. The V call is TRBV7-6, the J call TRBJ2-1; 10 nucleotides agree with TRBD2. The J segment lost 8 bases and the V segment lost 3 bases, leaving 13 bases of the junction unmatched. This CDR3 contains 17 residues. The germline gives CDR1 SGHVS, CDR2 FNYEAQ.

This chain joins TRBV6-6 and TRBJ2-2; 8 bases fit TRBD1. V lost 4 bases and J lost 7; bases outside the gene matches: 5. The CDR3 has 14 amino acids. Germline CDR1 MNHNY, CDR2 SVGAGI (reference sequence). CDR3 sequence: CASSSDREHGELFF. CDR3 coding DNA: TGTGCCAGCAGTTCGGACAGGGAGCACGGGGAGCTGTTTTTT.

The chain carries TRBV7-9 and TRBJ1-3; the match to TRBD1 covers 10 bases. V trimming: 6 bases; J trimming: 2 bases; junction bases outside the gene matches: 4. Germline V gives CDR1 SEHNR, CDR2 FQNEAQ (reference sequence). The CDR3 spans 15 residues. The CDR3 DNA follows: TGTGCCAGCAGGCCCGGGACAGGGGCTGGAAACACCATATATTTT. Its protein product is CASRPGTGAGNTIYF.

This clonotype showed up many times. The genes are TRBV7-6 and TRBJ1-6; possible D gene TRBD1, 6 bases. Trimming shortened V by 4 bases and J by 1 base, and 8 bases separated the two germline ends. This CDR3 region has 15 residues. Germline lookup yields CDR1 SGHVS and CDR2 FNYEAQ. CDR3 protein: CASSSQGSYNSPLHF. The CDR3 region has the DNA TGTGCCAGCAGCTCACAGGGTTCCTATAATTCACCCCTCCACTTT.

This chain links TRBV4-1 with TRBJ1-1; D gene unclear. The CDR3 loop spans 15 amino acids. Trimming shortened V by 3 bases and J by 5 bases, and 16 bases separated the two germline ends. CDR1 MGHRA and CDR2 YSYEKL come from the germline V gene. The CDR3 loop reads CASSQRRTLGTEAFF. The DNA for the CDR3 is TGCGCCAGCAGCCAGAGGAGGACCCTAGGGACTGAAGCTTTCTTT.

This clonotype was counted a single time. V and J are TRBV6-8 and TRBJ1-1, with no clear D. V lost 5 bases to trimming and J lost 1 base, with 11 bases between them. CDR1 and CDR2 (germline): MNHGY, SAAAGT. The length of the CDR3 is 14 residues. The CDR3 DNA follows: TGTGCCAGCAGTCTCGAAGCTACGAACACTGAAGCTTTCTTT. Translation gives CASSLEATNTEAFF.

This clonotype showed up many times. V usage is TRBV7-6 and J usage is TRBJ2-1; possible D gene TRBD2, 6 bases. CDR3 length equals 14 residues. The germline CDR1 and CDR2 sequences are SGHVS and FNYEAQ. Trimming stripped 1 base from V and 9 bases from J, with 13 bases between. CDR3: CASSLGETRSEQFF. The DNA of the CDR3 is TGTGCCAGCAGCTTAGGCGAGACTAGAAGTGAGCAGTTCTTC.

The rearrangement links TRBV6-2 or TRBV6-3 to TRBJ1-5, with 7 nucleotides matching TRBD1. Germline V gene sequence: CDR1 MNHEY, CDR2 SVGEGT. Unmatched junction bases numbered 11, after V lost 0 bases and J lost 6 bases. There are 17 residues in the CDR3. This chain's CDR3 is CASSYSALDRIPQPQHF. Written as DNA, the CDR3 is TGTGCCAGCAGTTACTCGGCACTGGACAGGATCCCTCAGCCCCAGCATTTT.

The rearrangement uses TRBV7-6 and TRBJ1-1; 12 bases align to TRBD1. Germline values: CDR1 SGHVS, CDR2 FNYEAQ. This CDR3 has 17 amino acids. The V segment lost 3 bases and the J segment 0 bases; nucleotides outside the gene matches: 5. The CDR3 region is CASSFNRDRGLNTEAFF. CDR3 DNA: TGTGCCAGCAGCTTCAACCGGGACAGGGGGCTGAACACTGAAGCTTTCTTT.

The chain is built from TRBV9 and TRBJ2-1; maybe TRBD1 (5 bases). The CDR3 extends over 12 amino acids. CDR1 is SGDLS, CDR2 YYNGEE, per germline. V was clipped by 4 bases and J by 10 bases, with 12 bases between them. The CDR3 DNA is TGTGCCAGCAGCCCTCAGGGAAAGGAGCAGTTCTTC. It codes for CASSPQGKEQFF.

This clonotype was counted between two and nine times. V is TRBV2 and J is TRBJ1-1; D uncertain. Germline V gene data show CDR1 as SNHLY and CDR2 as FYNNEI. The CDR3 totals 16 residues. V was clipped by 7 bases and J by 2 bases, with 20 bases between them. The CDR3 sequence: CASITTRINLNTEAFF. The CDR3 nucleotides read TGTGCCAGCATTACCACCCGTATAAACTTAAACACTGAAGCTTTCTTT.

This clonotype was observed a handful of times. The chain carries TRBV6-2 or TRBV6-3 and TRBJ1-1; D is perhaps TRBD1 (5 bases). The CDR3 extends over 12 amino acids. Germline CDR1 is MNHEY and CDR2 is SVGEGT. V was shortened by 7 bases and J by 8 bases, with 14 bases between the two germline ends. The CDR3 coding sequence is TGTGCCAGCACCGACCCCCCAGGGGAAGCTTTCTTT. It yields the protein CASTDPPGEAFF.

This clonotype was detected many times. The CDR3 region is CASSLYWGSPYNEQFF. The CDR3 DNA reads as TGTGCCAGCAGCTTGTACTGGGGGTCCCCCTACAATGAGCAGTTCTTC. This rearrangement joins TRBV7-8 to TRBJ2-1, with D perhaps matching TRBD1 or TRBD2 (5 bases each). The V end was cut by 3 bases, the J end by 2 bases, with 14 bases between. CDR1 is SGHVS and CDR2 is FQNEAQ in the germline V gene. This CDR3 is 16 amino acids long. The variable domain in full, completed from reference TRBV7-8 and TRBJ2-1, reads GAGVSQSPRYKVAKRGQDVALRCDPISGHVSLFWYQQALGQGPEFLTYFQNEAQLDKSGLPSDRFFAERPEGSVSTLKIQRTQQEDSAVYLCASSLYWGSPYNEQFFGPGTRLTVL.